Below are 25 T cell receptor beta chains sequenced from a single sample in a study of blood T cell repertoires in COVID-19. Repertoires were generated with immunoSEQ multiplex PCR, while TCRdb's copy carries only in-frame clones and drops some. The profile shows roughly 240,000 clones, roughly 82% of them singletons. The sample comprised peripheral blood. These receptors were collected from a man aged 35 to 55 who had recovered from COVID-19.

The gene calls are TRBV15 and TRBJ2-3; a weak D match, TRBD1 (5 bases). This CDR3 is 15 amino acids long. In germline, CDR1 is LNHNV, CDR2 YYDKDF (reference sequence). V gave up 3 bases and J gave up 2 bases, with 12 bases separating them. The CDR3 region has the DNA TGTGCCACCAGCAGTGGCCAGGGTGACACAGATACGCAGTATTTT. Translation: CATSSGQGDTDTQYF.

This sequence joins TRBV2 and TRBJ2-2, with D possibly TRBD1 on 6 matching bases. The CDR3 consists of 14 residues. V was pared by 8 bases and J by 4 bases, with 14 bases between. Germline CDR1 and CDR2: SNHLY and FYNNEI. Written as DNA, the CDR3 is TGTGCCAGCTCTCCAGGGGACCTCACCGGGGAGCTGTTTTTT. This encodes CASSPGDLTGELFF.

The genes are TRBV19 and TRBJ1-2; 9 bases align to TRBD1. Per germline, CDR1 LNHDA and CDR2 SQIVND (reference sequence). The CDR3 has 14 residues. With 6 bases clipped from V and 5 bases from J, the junction kept 7 bases outside the gene matches. The CDR3 loop reads CASSWGQGTYGYTF. For the CDR3, the DNA is TGTGCCAGTAGCTGGGGACAGGGAACGTATGGCTACACCTTC.

With regard to this clone: The sample holds other DNA sequences that translate to the same CDR3. This chain links TRBV11-3 with TRBJ1-2; a possible D gene is TRBD1 (6 bases). The CDR3 length is 14 residues. Deletions cut 0 bases from V and 3 bases from J, with 8 bases between. CDR1 is SGHNT, CDR2 YENEEA, per germline. The CDR3 DNA follows: TGTGCCAGCAGCTTAGATGGGGGCGACTATGGCTACACCTTC. Translation: CASSLDGGDYGYTF.

The J gene is TRBJ1-2, the V gene TRBV12-3 or TRBV12-4, with D unclear. The ends were cut back, 6 bases at V and 8 bases at J, with 13 bases in the middle. The CDR3 extends over 12 amino acids. The chain's CDR3 is CASRLYTGGYTF. In DNA form, the CDR3 reads TGTGCCAGCAGACTCTACACCGGGGGCTACACCTTC.

The chain carries TRBV12-3 or TRBV12-4 and TRBJ2-1, with D unresolved. CDR3 length: 12 residues. V lost 6 bases, J lost 6 bases, and 9 bases lay in between. Here the CDR3 reads CASRYYRNEQFF. CDR3 DNA sequence: TGTGCCAGCAGATATTATCGCAATGAGCAGTTCTTC.

V gene TRBV5-5 combines with J gene TRBJ2-4; possible D gene TRBD2, 6 bases. The CDR3 is made up of 16 amino acids. Germline CDR1 and CDR2: SGHKS and YYEKEE (reference sequence). Between the trimmed V and J ends, which lost 6 bases and 0 bases, there was a span of 16 bases. DNA for the CDR3: TGTGCCAGCACCCTCGGAGGAGGGTTAGCCAAAAACATTCAGTACTTC. This sequence encodes CASTLGGGLAKNIQYF.

V is TRBV4-3 and J is TRBJ2-5; 11 nucleotides match TRBD2. The trim removed 4 bases at V and 0 bases at J, leaving 4 bases unmatched. The CDR3 has 16 residues. The germline V gene encodes CDR1 LGHNA and CDR2 YSLEER. In DNA, the CDR3 is TGCGCCAGCAGCCGCCGACTAGCGGGGTACCAAGAGACCCAGTACTTC. This gives the protein CASSRRLAGYQETQYF.

The chain recombines TRBV11-2 with TRBJ1-2; no reliable D call. CDR3 length: 13 residues. Germline-derived CDR1 and CDR2 are SGHAT and FQNNGV. Trimming took 3 bases from V and 3 from J, leaving 8 bases between them. CDR3 nucleotides: TGTGCCAGCAGCTTTACACCCGACTATGGCTACACCTTC. It translates to CASSFTPDYGYTF.

The V and J genes are TRBV21-1 and TRBJ1-5. TRBV21-1 is noted as a pseudogene. The CDR3 has 17 residues. This CDR3 reads CASSPGRGYGDNQPQHF. DNA of the CDR3: TGTGCCAGCAGCCCCGGTCGGGGATACGGTGACAATCAGCCCCAGCATTTT.

V gene TRBV6-6 combines with J gene TRBJ1-2; a possible D gene is TRBD1 (6 bases). The V gene lost 4 bases and the J gene lost 3 bases, with 18 bases spanning the gap. This CDR3 is built from 16 residues. Germline-derived CDR1 and CDR2 are MNHNY and SVGAGI (reference sequence). The CDR3 spells CASSSGAPPSDYGYTF. The DNA for the CDR3 is TGTGCCAGCAGTTCAGGGGCACCACCCTCGGACTATGGCTACACCTTC.

V and J are TRBV4-3 and TRBJ2-3; D is unclear. Germline CDR1 LGHNA, CDR2 YSLEER. V was pared by 0 bases and J by 2 bases, with 18 bases between. CDR3 size: 18 residues. The CDR3 reads CASSQDFVSERATDTQYF. CDR3 nucleotide sequence: TGCGCCAGCAGCCAAGATTTTGTAAGCGAGCGAGCCACAGATACGCAGTATTTT.

The J gene is TRBJ1-2, the V gene TRBV7-9, with D perhaps matching TRBD1 (5 bases). The length of the CDR3 is 13 residues. Germline V gene sequence: CDR1 SEHNR, CDR2 FQNEAQ (reference sequence). The V end lost 4 bases, the J end lost 0 bases, and 6 bases lay between the germline ends. The CDR3 spells CASSSTANYGYTF. In nucleotides, the CDR3 is TGTGCCAGCAGCTCGACAGCTAACTATGGCTACACCTTC.

J is TRBJ1-4 and V is TRBV7-2, with TRBD1 identical over 10 bases. The germline V gene encodes CDR1 SGHTA and CDR2 FQGNSA. The CDR3 covers 14 residues. The V segment lost 5 bases and the J segment 8 bases; nucleotides outside the gene matches: 5. CDR3 residues: CASSMGQGREKLFF. In nucleotides, the CDR3 is TGTGCCAGCAGCATGGGACAGGGGCGGGAAAAACTGTTTTTT.

This chain joins TRBV5-1 and TRBJ1-1; unclear D gene. The germline V gene encodes CDR1 SGHRS and CDR2 YFSETQ. The V end was cut by 0 bases, the J end by 7 bases, with 7 bases between. The CDR3 runs to 12 residues. For the CDR3, the DNA is TGCGCCAGCAGCTTGGGTACAAGTGAAGCTTTCTTT. This sequence encodes CASSLGTSEAFF.

V and J are TRBV6-6 and TRBJ1-1; 9 bases agree with TRBD1. Germline trimming cut 4 bases from V and 2 bases from J; bases unmatched to any gene: 2. CDR3 size: 14 residues. Germline V gives CDR1 MNHNY, CDR2 SVGAGI (reference sequence). CDR3 residues: CASSWTGANTEAFF. The DNA of the CDR3 is TGTGCCAGCAGTTGGACAGGGGCAAACACTGAAGCTTTCTTT.

This clone appeared once. This sample also contains other DNA sequences that code for the same CDR3. The chain links TRBV5-1 to TRBJ2-3; 9 positions match TRBD2. The CDR3 sequence is 16 residues long. The ends lost 0 bases at V and 0 bases at J; junction bases unmatched: 2. Germline CDR1 SGHRS, CDR2 YFSETQ. CDR3 protein: CASSLGLAASTDTQYF. In DNA form, the CDR3 reads TGCGCCAGCAGCTTGGGACTAGCGGCTAGCACAGATACGCAGTATTTT.

V is TRBV7-2 and J is TRBJ2-7, with 12 bases aligning to TRBD2. Germline CDR1 and CDR2: SGHTA and FQGNSA. The CDR3 loop spans 15 amino acids. V trimming: 3 bases; J trimming: 7 bases; junction bases outside the gene matches: 7. The CDR3 DNA sequence: TGTGCCAGCAGCTTTCGACTAGCGGGAGCGAGGGAGCAGTACTTC. It specifies CASSFRLAGAREQYF.

V usage is TRBV4-3 and J usage is TRBJ2-7; the match to TRBD1 covers 8 bases. The CDR3 consists of 17 residues. V was pared by 0 bases and J by 3 bases, with 10 bases of the junction left unmatched. CDR1 and CDR2 (germline): LGHNA, YSLEER. The CDR3 DNA reads TGCGCCAGCAGCCAAGATGGGACAGGTCTCGGTATCTACGAGCAGTACTTC. It encodes CASSQDGTGLGIYEQYF.

V usage is TRBV4-1 and J usage is TRBJ2-3; 8 positions match TRBD1. Germline CDR1 and CDR2: MGHRA and YSYEKL. J lost 0 bases, V lost 9 bases, and 11 bases had no gene match. This CDR3 has 16 amino acids. This CDR3 reads CASRIQGDRSTDTQYF. CDR3 nucleotides: TGCGCCAGTAGGATACAGGGGGACAGGAGCACAGATACGCAGTATTTT.

V usage is TRBV6-6 and J usage is TRBJ2-3; D might be TRBD2 (5 bases). Germline values: CDR1 MNHNY, CDR2 SVGAGI (reference sequence). V lost 10 bases and J 6 bases, leaving 11 bases between the germline ends. The CDR3 is made up of 11 amino acids. This CDR3 reads CAISERDTQYF. DNA for the CDR3: TGTGCCATCTCAGAGCGGGATACGCAGTATTTT.

The V gene is TRBV5-1, the J gene TRBJ2-3; 10 bases align to TRBD2. V lost 1 base, J lost 0 bases, and 5 bases stayed unmatched. CDR1 and CDR2 (germline): SGHRS, YFSETQ. The CDR3 sequence is 17 residues long. This CDR3 reads CASSLPVAGGSTDTQYF. CDR3 nucleotide sequence: TGCGCCAGCAGCTTGCCGGTAGCGGGAGGTAGCACAGATACGCAGTATTTT.

Only one count was recorded for this clone. The chain links TRBV5-1 to TRBJ1-1; TRBD1 aligns across 11 bases. V shed 8 bases, J shed 4 bases, and the junction held 7 bases outside the gene matches. The CDR3 extends over 14 amino acids. Germline V gene sequence: CDR1 SGHRS, CDR2 YFSETQ. The CDR3 loop is CASRTGTGGTEAFF. CDR3 nucleotides: TGCGCCAGTAGAACCGGGACAGGGGGCACTGAAGCTTTCTTT.

The genes are TRBV3-1 (or the pseudogene TRBV3-2) and TRBJ2-3; D gene unclear. The CDR3 has 12 amino acids. In germline, CDR1 is LGHDT, CDR2 YNNKEL (reference sequence). V gave up 1 base and J gave up 6 bases, with 5 bases separating them. CDR3 DNA sequence: TGTGCCAGCAGCCAAGTCGGGGATACGCAGTATTTT. This translates into CASSQVGDTQYF.

The chain employs TRBV27 and TRBJ2-7, with 7 bases identical to TRBD1. This CDR3 comprises 15 residues. V lost 0 bases to trimming and J lost 3 bases; unmatched junction nucleotides: 5. Germline V lookup: CDR1 MNHEY, CDR2 SMNVEV (reference sequence). CDR3 coding DNA: TGTGCCAGCAGTTTATCGGGACAGACAGACTACGAGCAGTACTTC. Its translation is CASSLSGQTDYEQYF.